The 25 T cell receptor beta chains below come from one sample, sequenced in a study of molecular identifiers for immune sequencing clone quantification. Using its own MiXCR run on the PCR reads, TCRdb lists one record per CDR3 protein. Of some 320,000 distinct CDR3 sequences in the sample, about a quarter were seen once. Material for sequencing was naive CD8+ T cells from blood, with Jurkat cell RNA spiked in. Subset noted: FACS-sorted CD8+CD4-CCR7+CD45RA+ naive T cells. Receptor source: a human donor in good health. Some libraries in this study had Jurkat cell RNA spiked in.

This clonotype was recorded many times. V is TRBV7-9 and J is TRBJ2-7; D is perhaps TRBD2 (5 bases). The V end was cut by 5 bases, the J end by 0 bases, with 17 bases between. This CDR3 has 16 residues. The germline CDR1 and CDR2 sequences are SEHNR and FQNEAQ (reference sequence). In DNA, the CDR3 is TGTGCCAGCAGCCCGAGGGCAGGCACGAGCTCCTACGAGCAGTACTTC. It codes for CASSPRAGTSSYEQYF.

As to this clonotype: A much bigger clone sits one base away, suggesting this may be a read error. The chain combines TRBV7-3 with TRBJ2-7; 10 bases fit TRBD1. The CDR3 has 12 amino acids. Germline-derived CDR1 and CDR2 are SGHTA and FQGTGA. Trimming removed 5 bases from V and 9 bases from J; junction bases left unmatched: 4. The CDR3 DNA reads TGTGCCAGCAGCACGACAGGGGGCCCGCAGTACTTC. This codes for CASSTTGGPQYF.

This clonotype was observed at least ten times. This sequence joins TRBV6-6 and TRBJ1-1, with no clear D. There are 12 residues in the CDR3. V was trimmed by 4 bases and J by 8 bases, leaving 11 bases between them. Germline V gene sequence: CDR1 MNHNY, CDR2 SVGAGI (reference sequence). In nucleotides, the CDR3 is TGTGCCAGCAGTTCAGTCACAGAGGAAGCTTTCTTT. As protein: CASSSVTEEAFF.

In this sample, this clonotype turned up many times. A read error may account for a junction end that differs from germline. The chain recombines TRBV5-4 with TRBJ2-7; 8 positions agree with TRBD2. CDR3 size: 14 residues. Germline V gene lookup returns CDR1 SGHNT and CDR2 YYREEE (reference sequence). CDR3 sequence reads: CASSLRGGPGEKYF. Here the CDR3 DNA reads TGTGCCAGCAGCTTGCGCGGGGGGCCGGGCGAGAAGTACTTC.

This clonotype was counted a few times. The chain uses TRBV23-1 and TRBJ2-5, with TRBD2 matching 9 bases. TRBV23-1 falls under the ORF class, with uncertain function. The CDR3 consists of 16 residues. Unmatched junction bases numbered 8, after V lost 4 bases and J lost 2 bases. The CDR3 nucleotides read TGCGCCAGCAGTCGAGGTTCTAGCGGGATTCAAGAGACCCAGTACTTC. It codes for CASSRGSSGIQETQYF.

This chain links TRBV11-2 with TRBJ2-2; TRBD1 aligns across 8 bases. CDR1 is SGHAT, CDR2 FQNNGV, per germline. The CDR3 is 13 amino acids. The trim removed 4 bases at V and 10 bases at J, leaving 5 bases unmatched. CDR3 coding DNA: TGTGCCAGCAGCTCCCCAGGGGGCGCGGAGCTGTTTTTT. The encoded protein is CASSSPGGAELFF.

The chain uses TRBV4-3 and TRBJ1-1; the match to TRBD1 covers 7 bases. This CDR3 spans 16 amino acids. Germline V CDR1 and CDR2: LGHNA, YSLEER. Trimming at V came to 8 bases and at J to 3 bases, leaving 15 bases not matched to a gene. The CDR3 nucleotides are TGCGCCAGCCGCCTAACCAGCCCACAGGGGTACACTGAAGCTTTCTTT. Amino acids: CASRLTSPQGYTEAFF.

This clonotype was counted ten times or more. The chain carries TRBV5-1 and TRBJ2-1; 9 positions match TRBD2. CDR1 is SGHRS, CDR2 YFSETQ, per germline. Unmatched junction bases numbered 10, after V lost 4 bases and J lost 2 bases. This CDR3 contains 17 residues. CDR3 nucleotides: TGCGCCAGCAGCCTGGCCGGCGGGGGGGCTCCCTACAATGAGCAGTTCTTC. Its protein product is CASSLAGGGAPYNEQFF.

This chain connects TRBV11-2 to TRBJ1-1; D gene unclear. The V end lost 10 bases, the J end lost 3 bases, and 18 bases lay between the germline ends. The V gene's germline CDR1 is SGHAT and CDR2 FQNNGV. CDR3 size: 14 residues. The CDR3 DNA reads TGTGCCATCACGGGAGGTCAAGCCTACACTGAAGCTTTCTTT. This sequence encodes CAITGGQAYTEAFF.

This clonotype has only a few counts. V and J are TRBV30 and TRBJ2-7; TRBD2 might be the D (6 bases). The CDR3 runs 13 residues. V was cut by 1 base and J by 5 bases, with 12 bases left in between. The germline gives CDR1 GTSNPN, CDR2 SVGIG (reference sequence). The CDR3 DNA is TGTGCCTGGAGTGCCGGGACTTCGAACGAGCAGTACTTC. It codes for CAWSAGTSNEQYF. Based on the CDR3 plus reference TRBV30 and TRBJ2-7, the full variable domain is SQTIHQWPATLVQPVGSPLSLECTVEGTSNPNLYWYRQAAGRGLQLLFYSVGIGQISSEVPQNLSASRPQDRQFILSSKKLLLSDSGFYLCAWSAGTSNEQYFGPGTRLTVT.

This clonotype was detected a few times. This chain joins TRBV4-2 and TRBJ1-4, with 7 bases aligning to TRBD1. This CDR3 has 15 amino acids. The germline V gene encodes CDR1 LGHNA and CDR2 YNFKEQ. V gave up 1 base and J gave up 6 bases; unmatched junction bases: 5. DNA of the CDR3: TGTGCCAGCAGCCAAGGACAGGGAGGGGATGAAAAACTGTTTTTT. This gives the protein CASSQGQGGDEKLFF.

There are a few counts of this clonotype. The chain carries TRBV3-1 and TRBJ2-7; either TRBD1 or TRBD2 may supply D (5 bases each). V dropped 3 bases and J dropped 5 bases, with 17 bases sitting between them. The CDR3 runs 15 residues. CDR1 is LGHDT and CDR2 is YNNKEL in the germline V gene (reference sequence). In DNA form, the CDR3 reads TGTGCCAGCAGCCATCGCCGGGGACCTCTTCACGAGCAGTACTTC. This encodes CASSHRRGPLHEQYF.

Many counts were recorded for this clonotype. The chain joins TRBV5-5 to TRBJ2-6; perhaps TRBD1 as D (5 bases). This CDR3 is 17 amino acids long. The germline gives CDR1 SGHKS, CDR2 YYEKEE (reference sequence). Trimming left V 0 bases short and J 0 bases short, with 10 bases between. The CDR3 sequence: CASSLEQVGSGANVLTF. Written as DNA, the CDR3 is TGTGCCAGCAGCTTGGAACAGGTTGGCTCTGGGGCCAACGTCCTGACTTTC.

This clonotype was counted ten times or more. The rearrangement joins TRBV6-5 to TRBJ1-1; D is unresolved. Trimming pared 2 bases from V and 1 base from J, leaving 5 bases between. This CDR3 has 13 residues. Germline lookup yields CDR1 MNHEY and CDR2 SVGAGI. CDR3 loop: CASSYVQNTEAFF. The CDR3 DNA reads TGTGCCAGCAGTTACGTCCAGAACACTGAAGCTTTCTTT.

This clonotype was recorded many times. The chain combines TRBV24-1 with TRBJ2-1; D gene uncertain. V was clipped by 4 bases and J by 6 bases, with 15 bases between them. This CDR3 comprises 15 residues. The V gene's germline CDR1 is KGHDR and CDR2 SFDVKD. This CDR3 is CATSDQVATGNEQFF. In nucleotides, the CDR3 is TGTGCCACCAGTGACCAAGTTGCTACGGGCAATGAGCAGTTCTTC.

A remark on this clonotype: At one end the junction does not follow the germline gene, possibly because of a read error. CDR3 in amino acids: CARSLSQGVGTEAFF. CDR3 nucleotide sequence: TGTGCCCGCAGTCTGAGCCAGGGGGTAGGGACTGAAGCTTTCTTT. The J gene is TRBJ1-1, the V gene TRBV27, with 7 bases identical to TRBD1. This CDR3 is built from 15 residues. Germline V gene data show CDR1 as MNHEY and CDR2 as SMNVEV (reference sequence).

Turning to this clonotype: Possible read error: a much larger clone is one base away. CDR3 amino acids: CAGSQFDGDTEAFF. The DNA of the CDR3 is TGCGCCGGCAGCCAATTTGACGGAGACACTGAAGCTTTCTTT. This chain connects TRBV4-3 to TRBJ1-1; D call uncertain. The length of the CDR3 is 14 residues. CDR1 LGHNA and CDR2 YSLEER come from the germline V gene.

This clonotype showed up many times. The chain couples TRBV6-6 to TRBJ1-5; D unresolved. Deletions cut 7 bases from V and 8 bases from J, with 12 bases between. The CDR3 covers 12 residues. Germline V gene data show CDR1 as MNHNY and CDR2 as SVGAGI (reference sequence). The chain's CDR3 is CASTPREKPQHF. The CDR3 DNA is TGTGCCAGCACTCCTAGGGAAAAGCCCCAGCATTTT.

For this clonotype: With a much larger clone just one base away, this may be a read error. This rearrangement joins TRBV29-1 to TRBJ1-2, with D unclear. The ends were cut back, 5 bases at V and 6 bases at J, with 16 bases in the middle. Germline assignment: CDR1 SQVTM and CDR2 ANQGSEA. This CDR3 is 13 amino acids long. CDR3 amino acids: CSVPGIRSHGYTF. CDR3 nucleotide sequence: TGCAGCGTTCCCGGTATTAGGTCCCATGGCTACACCTTC.

This clonotype was seen more than once but under ten times. This rearrangement joins TRBV7-3 to TRBJ2-3; perhaps TRBD2 as D (6 bases). The V end was cut by 5 bases, the J end by 1 base, with 13 bases between. Germline V lookup: CDR1 SGHTA, CDR2 FQGTGA. The CDR3 has 15 amino acids. Here the CDR3 DNA reads TGTGCCAGCAGCGCGGGGTTAGCGGGCACAGATACGCAGTATTTT. Amino acids: CASSAGLAGTDTQYF.

Details on this clonotype: Germline is not matched at one junction end, which may reflect a read error. The CDR3 loop reads CSARDPLAENPGELFF. DNA of the CDR3: TGCAGTGCTAGAGATCCCTTAGCGGAGAACCCCGGGGAGCTGTTTTTT. The chain employs TRBV20-1 and TRBJ2-2; a possible D gene is TRBD2 (6 bases). Germline-derived CDR1 and CDR2 are DFQATT and SNEGSKA (reference sequence). The CDR3 loop spans 16 amino acids.

This clonotype was seen many times. V is TRBV7-2 and J is TRBJ2-5, with D unclear. This CDR3 has 14 residues. Germline CDR1 reads SGHTA; CDR2 reads FQGNSA. V was clipped by 4 bases and J by 0 bases, with 9 bases between them. The DNA of the CDR3 is TGTGCCAGCAGCTCAGACCAGAACCAAGAGACCCAGTACTTC. Its translation: CASSSDQNQETQYF.

This clonotype appeared a few times. This chain uses TRBV20-1 with TRBJ1-2; 8 bases fit TRBD1. Germline trimming cut 4 bases from V and 1 base from J; bases unmatched to any gene: 8. CDR1 is DFQATT and CDR2 is SNEGSKA in the germline V gene (reference sequence). This CDR3 spans 15 amino acids. This CDR3 is CSAMDRASVNYGYTF. The CDR3 nucleotides are TGCAGTGCTATGGACAGGGCGTCAGTTAACTATGGCTACACCTTC.

Many counts were recorded for this clonotype. The V gene is TRBV4-3, the J gene TRBJ2-5; 7 bases align to TRBD2. This CDR3 region has 16 residues. J gave up 9 bases and V 0 bases, and 13 bases lay outside the gene matches. The germline CDR1 and CDR2 sequences are LGHNA and YSLEER. DNA of the CDR3: TGCGCCAGCAGCCAAGATTCAACTAGCGCCGGGGTGTCCCAGTACTTC. This codes for CASSQDSTSAGVSQYF.

Notes on this clonotype: Possible read error: a much larger clone is one base away. The V gene is TRBV4-3, the J gene TRBJ2-7; 9 bases agree with TRBD2. CDR3 size: 15 residues. Per the germline V gene, CDR1 is LGHNA and CDR2 is YSLEER. V shed 0 bases, J shed 6 bases, and the junction held 6 bases outside the gene matches. The CDR3 DNA reads as TGCGCCAGCAGCCAAGATCATCTAGCGGGGACCGAGCAGTACTTC. As protein: CASSQDHLAGTEQYF.